Below, 26 T cell receptor beta chains from the same sample are listed, as sequenced in a study of early T cells in non-severe SARS-CoV-2 infection. TCRdb independently ran MiXCR on the 5' RACE reads; one entry per CDR3 protein. This table has approximately 69,000 distinct CDR3 sequences, less than 15% appearing once. Sequencing was done on a sample of whole blood. These receptors were taken from an adult who was a healthcare worker with PCR-confirmed SARS-CoV-2 infection or an uninfected control (not recorded which).

This clonotype was counted ten times or more. The rearrangement uses TRBV5-1 and TRBJ2-1; 8 bases match TRBD2. Germline V CDR1 and CDR2: SGHRS, YFSETQ. With V trimmed by 4 bases and J by 7 bases, 10 bases remained unmatched. This CDR3 has 15 amino acids. The CDR3 loop is CASSLGTRVRNEQFF. CDR3 coding DNA: TGCGCCAGCAGCCTCGGGACTAGGGTTCGGAATGAGCAGTTCTTC.

The table lists this clonotype with many counts. The chain uses TRBV7-9 and TRBJ2-3; 7 bases are shared with TRBD2. V was clipped by 5 bases and J by 6 bases; unmatched bases: 8. CDR3 length equals 14 residues. Per the germline V gene, CDR1 is SEHNR and CDR2 is FQNEAQ (reference sequence). The CDR3 here is CASSSGTRLDTQYF. CDR3 bases: TGTGCCAGCAGCAGCGGGACCCGGCTCGATACGCAGTATTTT.

This clonotype showed up just a few times. The genes are TRBV5-8 and TRBJ2-7; 7 positions agree with TRBD2. Germline trimming cut 6 bases from V and 7 bases from J; bases unmatched to any gene: 16. Germline CDR1 is SGHTS and CDR2 is YDEGEE. The length of the CDR3 is 15 residues. The CDR3 reads CASTPAGLLGGEQYF. The CDR3 bases are TGTGCCAGCACCCCGGCGGGCCTTCTGGGAGGGGAGCAGTACTTC.

V usage is TRBV27 and J usage is TRBJ2-3; D is perhaps TRBD2 (6 bases). Germline values: CDR1 MNHEY, CDR2 SMNVEV (reference sequence). The CDR3 totals 16 residues. V lost 1 base to trimming and J lost 4 bases, with 15 bases between them. In DNA form, the CDR3 reads TGTGCCAGCAGTTTATTGGGGACTTACTCCCCAGATACGCAGTATTTT. It translates to CASSLLGTYSPDTQYF.

The chain joins TRBV5-4 to TRBJ2-2, with TRBD1 matching 8 bases. The CDR3 spans 15 residues. Trimming cost V 6 bases and J 6 bases; bases outside gene matches: 10. CDR1 and CDR2 (germline): SGHNT, YYREEE (reference sequence). The CDR3 nucleotides are TGTGCCAGCACCGTACGACAGGGGAGGTCCGGGGAGCTGTTTTTT. Amino acid sequence: CASTVRQGRSGELFF.

This chain connects TRBV28 to TRBJ2-1; D possibly corresponds to TRBD1 (5 bases). CDR3 size: 11 residues. Germline CDR1 MDHEN, CDR2 SYDVKM. V lost 7 bases, J lost 7 bases, and 8 bases lay in between. Here the CDR3 reads CASNPGNEQFF. Written as DNA, the CDR3 is TGTGCCAGCAATCCAGGGAATGAGCAGTTCTTC. Combining the CDR3 with reference TRBV28 and TRBJ2-1 gives the whole variable domain DVKVTQSSRYLVKRTGEKVFLECVQDMDHENMFWYRQDPGLGLRLIYFSYDVKMKEKGDIPEGYSVSREKKERFSLILESASTNQTSMYLCASNPGNEQFFGPGTRLTVL.

The table lists this clonotype with a few counts. This chain uses TRBV28 with TRBJ1-5, with D maybe TRBD1 (6 bases). Looked up from germline, CDR1 is MDHEN and CDR2 is SYDVKM. V was pared by 10 bases and J by 1 base, with 8 bases between. The CDR3 extends over 12 amino acids. The CDR3 protein is CAITGSNQPQHF. The CDR3 nucleotides read TGTGCCATCACAGGGAGCAATCAGCCCCAGCATTTT.

This rearrangement joins TRBV7-8 to TRBJ2-7; D uncertain. The germline V and J ends were trimmed by 5 bases and 2 bases, with 16 bases remaining between them. Germline-derived CDR1 and CDR2 are SGHVS and FQNEAQ. There are 15 residues in the CDR3. In DNA form, the CDR3 reads TGTGCCAGCAGCGCGCGGTGGCAGTACCCCTACGAGCAGTACTTC. This codes for CASSARWQYPYEQYF. Drawing the rest from reference TRBV7-8 and TRBJ2-7, the complete variable domain is GAGVSQSPRYKVAKRGQDVALRCDPISGHVSLFWYQQALGQGPEFLTYFQNEAQLDKSGLPSDRFFAERPEGSVSTLKIQRTQQEDSAVYLCASSARWQYPYEQYFGPGTRLTVT.

This clonotype showed up many times. This chain uses TRBV5-1 with TRBJ1-1, with 7 bases fitting TRBD1. The ends lost 4 bases at V and 2 bases at J; junction bases unmatched: 8. The CDR3 covers 15 residues. Germline V gene lookup returns CDR1 SGHRS and CDR2 YFSETQ. The chain's CDR3 is CASSGERQGNTEAFF. CDR3 nucleotide sequence: TGCGCCAGCAGCGGCGAGAGACAGGGCAACACTGAAGCTTTCTTT.

Here the CDR3 DNA reads TGCAGTGCTAGCCCAGGGACAGGGGTCTATCAGCCCCAGCATTTT. It is translated as CSASPGTGVYQPQHF. V and J are TRBV20-1 and TRBJ1-5, with TRBD1 matching over 10 bases. The V gene's germline CDR1 is DFQATT and CDR2 SNEGSKA (reference sequence). This CDR3 has 15 residues. The junction had 7 bases not matched to a gene; V was cut back by 3 bases and J by 5 bases.

This clonotype has ten or more counts. The chain joins TRBV7-9 to TRBJ2-5; the match to TRBD2 covers 11 bases. This CDR3 has 15 residues. V dropped 3 bases and J dropped 5; count of bases not matched to a gene: 5. CDR1 is SEHNR, CDR2 FQNEAQ, per germline (reference sequence). CDR3 in DNA: TGTGCCAGCAGCTTCGGACTAGCGGGTTCGGAGACCCAGTACTTC. This encodes CASSFGLAGSETQYF.

This clonotype is medium-sized within its sample. This chain joins TRBV20-1 and TRBJ2-7; TRBD2 matches 8 bases. CDR1 and CDR2 from the germline V gene are DFQATT and SNEGSKA (reference sequence). The CDR3 is made up of 13 amino acids. The trim removed 5 bases at V and 6 bases at J, leaving 9 bases unmatched. The CDR3, as DNA: TGCAGTGCTCCCGCCAGCGGGAGAGGCGAGCAGTACTTC. This translates into CSAPASGRGEQYF.

This clonotype occurred a few times. The chain uses TRBV29-1 and TRBJ2-6, with D maybe TRBD2 (5 bases). Trimming removed 5 bases at V and 0 bases at J, with 11 bases between. The CDR3 loop spans 15 amino acids. Per germline, CDR1 SQVTM and CDR2 ANQGSEA. This chain's CDR3 is CSVSEANSGANVLTF. As DNA, the CDR3 is TGCAGCGTTTCGGAGGCCAACTCTGGGGCCAACGTCCTGACTTTC.

This clonotype was recorded only once. The chain couples TRBV28 to TRBJ2-2, with 8 bases aligning to TRBD1. CDR1 and CDR2 (germline): MDHEN, SYDVKM. The J segment lost 1 base and the V segment lost 6 bases, leaving 7 bases of the junction unmatched. The CDR3 contains 16 residues. CDR3 bases: TGTGCCAGCAGGGGGTCCGGGACAGGGAACACCGGGGAGCTGTTTTTT. It specifies CASRGSGTGNTGELFF.

V and J are TRBV7-9 and TRBJ2-3; tentatively, D is TRBD1 or TRBD2 (5 bases each). Germline values: CDR1 SEHNR, CDR2 FQNEAQ (reference sequence). The V end lost 5 bases, the J end lost 1 base, and 7 bases lay between the germline ends. There are 13 residues in the CDR3. CDR3 sequence: CASSGGGTDTQYF. In DNA form, the CDR3 reads TGTGCCAGCAGCGGGGGAGGCACAGATACGCAGTATTTT.

The V gene is TRBV29-1, the J gene TRBJ2-1; TRBD1 might be the D (6 bases). Trimming took off 5 bases at V and 8 bases at J, with 22 bases between the two ends. Germline-derived CDR1 and CDR2 are SQVTM and ANQGSEA. This CDR3 has 15 residues. CDR3 sequence (DNA): TGCAGCGTTTCCCCTGACGTGCAGGGGCGCGATGAGCAGTTCTTC. This sequence encodes CSVSPDVQGRDEQFF.

The chain carries TRBV28 and TRBJ1-1; D not resolved. This CDR3 has 14 amino acids. Germline CDR1 reads MDHEN; CDR2 reads SYDVKM. V was cut by 3 bases and J by 4 bases, with 12 bases left in between. CDR3 DNA: TGTGCCAGCAGTTTGGGCCGAAGTAGCACTGAAGCTTTCTTT. Translated, it gives CASSLGRSSTEAFF. The full variable domain, rest sourced from reference TRBV28 and TRBJ1-1, is DVKVTQSSRYLVKRTGEKVFLECVQDMDHENMFWYRQDPGLGLRLIYFSYDVKMKEKGDIPEGYSVSREKKERFSLILESASTNQTSMYLCASSLGRSSTEAFFGQGTRLTVV.

The sample holds many counts of this clonotype. The CDR3 is CASSSTPVGGELFF. CDR3 in DNA: TGTGCCAGCAGCTCGACCCCCGTAGGAGGGGAGCTGTTTTTT. This chain links TRBV7-8 with TRBJ2-2; D call uncertain. Germline-derived CDR1 and CDR2 are SGHVS and FQNEAQ. The germline V and J ends were trimmed by 4 bases and 8 bases, with 14 bases remaining between them. CDR3 length equals 14 residues.

This clonotype was detected only a few times. The V call is TRBV12-3 or TRBV12-4, the J call TRBJ2-5; D is possibly TRBD2 (5 bases). The V end was cut by 6 bases, the J end by 0 bases, with 14 bases between. The CDR3 is made up of 15 amino acids. This chain's CDR3 is CASSSRGRDQETQYF. CDR3 sequence (DNA): TGTGCCAGCAGCAGTAGAGGGCGGGACCAAGAGACCCAGTACTTC.

This clonotype was recorded many times. The chain recombines TRBV5-6 with TRBJ2-1; D possibly corresponds to TRBD1 (5 bases). The CDR3 runs 15 residues. The V and J ends lost 1 base and 7 bases respectively, with 15 bases between them. From germline, CDR1 is SGHDT and CDR2 YYEEEE. The CDR3 coding sequence is TGTGCCAGCAGCTTGAGTCCAGGGTTTGGGAATGAGCAGTTCTTC. It encodes CASSLSPGFGNEQFF.

This clonotype has only a few counts. The chain carries TRBV6-6 and TRBJ1-1, with D perhaps TRBD1 (5 bases). This CDR3 region has 15 residues. The ends were cut back, 4 bases at V and 4 bases at J, with 16 bases in the middle. Germline V gene sequence: CDR1 MNHNY, CDR2 SVGAGI (reference sequence). The CDR3 nucleotides read TGTGCCAGCAGTTTGGGGGTAGGGTACGGCACTGAAGCTTTCTTT. Protein: CASSLGVGYGTEAFF.

This clonotype was seen more than once but under ten times. This rearrangement joins TRBV7-2 to TRBJ2-7, with a possible D match to TRBD2 (6 bases). CDR1 and CDR2 (germline): SGHTA, FQGNSA. CDR3 size: 14 residues. Trimming left V 1 base short and J 2 bases short, with 9 bases between. For the CDR3, the DNA is TGTGCCAGCAGCTTAGGACTAGTCCCCTACGAGCAGTACTTC. It yields the protein CASSLGLVPYEQYF.

The chain carries TRBV30 and TRBJ2-1; 7 bases fit TRBD2. Per germline, CDR1 GTSNPN and CDR2 SVGIG (reference sequence). The CDR3 has 14 amino acids. The V segment lost 3 bases and the J segment 5 bases; nucleotides outside the gene matches: 7. The CDR3 DNA reads as TGTGCCTGGAGGGAGCTAGCGGTTAACAATGAGCAGTTCTTC. It yields the protein CAWRELAVNNEQFF.

This clonotype was counted a few times. V usage is TRBV11-3 and J usage is TRBJ2-2; unclear D gene. Germline V gene data show CDR1 as SGHNT and CDR2 as YENEEA. The V end lost 3 bases, the J end lost 8 bases, and 4 bases lay between the germline ends. This CDR3 contains 11 residues. CDR3 sequence: CASSLEGELFF. The CDR3, as DNA: TGTGCCAGCAGCTTGGAAGGGGAGCTGTTTTTT.

Ten or more counts support this clonotype. The gene calls are TRBV6-6 and TRBJ2-1; D is perhaps TRBD1 (6 bases). The CDR3 totals 17 residues. Germline V gene lookup returns CDR1 MNHNY and CDR2 SVGAGI (reference sequence). Trimming took 0 bases from V and 0 from J, leaving 12 bases between them. The CDR3 coding sequence is TGTGCCAGCAGTTACTCACTAGGGGGTAGCTCCTACAATGAGCAGTTCTTC. Amino acids: CASSYSLGGSSYNEQFF.

V and J are TRBV5-1 and TRBJ1-4, with TRBD1 matching over 9 bases. Germline values: CDR1 SGHRS, CDR2 YFSETQ. V gave up 6 bases and J gave up 6 bases; unmatched junction bases: 9. The CDR3 runs 15 residues. The CDR3 DNA sequence: TGCGCCAGCAAGGGACAGGGCAGACTCGATGAAAAACTGTTTTTT. This sequence encodes CASKGQGRLDEKLFF.